This T cell receptor beta chain was captured in a study of T cell repertoires in cytomegalovirus infection. Overall study: It was the public TCR beta signatures that indicated both CMV infection and matching HLA type. Study-level points and caveats: HLA-C-restricted, CMV-specific TCR beta clonotypes were dominant ex vivo. Totalled public TCR beta family frequency picked out people who carried CMV plus the relevant HLA.

TCRdb re-derived calls from the reads in MiXCR, one entry per CDR3 protein. The repertoire consists of about 330,000 distinct CDR3 sequences, with around a tenth occurring once and the leading ten covering 3.5% to 4.5%. V lost 6 bases and J lost 4; bases outside the gene matches: 4. CDR1 SGHTA and CDR2 FQGTGA come from the germline V gene. This CDR3 spans 16 amino acids. This clonotype was seen many times. Its target is unknown. The specimen sequenced was PBMCs. This sequence joins TRBV7-3 and TRBJ2-2, with TRBD2 identical over 14 bases. This sequence originates from a human donor in good health (CMV status not recorded). Some clones in this sample may be carry-over from other donors' samples. The CDR3 DNA reads as TGTGCCAGCAGTGCCGGGACTAGCGGGGGCACCGGGGAGCTGTTTTTT. Its protein product is CASSAGTSGGTGELFF. The whole variable domain, filled in from reference TRBV7-3 and TRBJ2-2, reads GAGVSQTPSNKVTEKGKYVELRCDPISGHTALYWYRQSLGQGPEFLIYFQGTGAADDSGLPNDRFFAVRPEGSVSTLKIQRTERGDSAVYLCASSAGTSGGTGELFFGEGSRLTVL.